One and the same sample provided the 2 T cell receptor beta chains below, sequenced in a study of T cell responses to AZD1222 COVID-19 vaccine. The protocol was immunoSEQ multiplex PCR, while the TCRdb copy is restricted to in-frame clones and leaves out a portion. The sample carries 100,000 to 120,000 clones, just under 95% recorded once. The sample consisted of peripheral blood, taken 28 days after the second AZD1222 dose. Source of these receptors: an adult who received the AZD1222 COVID-19 vaccine.

V and J are TRBV21-1 and TRBJ1-4. TRBV21-1 is classified as a pseudogene. This CDR3 is built from 17 residues. The CDR3 loop is CASSKWYRTRGNEKLFF. DNA of the CDR3: TGTGCCAGCAGCAAATGGTACAGAACAAGAGGGAATGAAAAACTGTTTTTT.

This chain connects TRBV10-3 to TRBJ1-2, with D hard to call. With 4 bases removed from V and 3 bases from J, the gap between germline ends came to 9 bases. The CDR3 length is 13 residues. Germline V gene data show CDR1 as ENHRY and CDR2 as SYGVKD. The CDR3 DNA follows: TGTGCCATCAGTGTAGGTCAGGACTATGGCTACACCTTC. Its translation: CAISVGQDYGYTF.